This TCR beta chain was sequenced during a study of PD-1 blockade in classical Hodgkin lymphoma (dated by TCRdb to about 2020). Background on the whole study: Nivolumab dosing was 3 mg/kg intravenously every 2 weeks, continuing until either disease progression or unacceptable toxicity. The study used CyTOF and TCR beta sequencing to define a peripheral blood immune signature of response to PD-1 blockade in classical Hodgkin lymphoma.

Trimming removed 6 bases from V and 4 bases from J; the gene matches leave 22 bases unexplained. CDR1 and CDR2 were assigned from the germline V gene as SGHNT and YENEEA. The CDR3 runs 19 amino acids, cysteine and phenylalanine included. Left in the record is the CDR3 DNA by itself, 57 bases read in frame from the first base. On the study overall, not on this receptor specifically: By C4D1, a significant rise was seen in CD4+ TCR diversity but not in CD8+ TCR diversity (p=0.0027 vs p=0.16), and the rise was most apparent among complete responders (p=0.02). The study covered only a single clinical trial cohort, and the causes of the repertoire differences, possibly disease activity or prior therapy, were still not defined. Trial patients with a complete response had baseline diversity similar to that of newly diagnosed patients, while partial responders and progressors had significantly lower diversity. Diversity was lower in patients who began nivolumab less than 1 year after ASCT, so these patients were left out of later analyses to avoid confounding by immune reconstitution. Baseline TCR diversity was reported to be lower in newly diagnosed patients than in healthy donors, and even lower in relapsed/refractory patients.

According to the study, the label for this sample's time point signals: cycle 2 day 1 (C2D1) of nivolumab. Relapse after autologous stem cell transplantation had occurred in all trial patients, and cohorts A, B and C were distinguished by prior brentuximab vedotin exposure. The trial cohort comprised 56 patients with relapsed/refractory classical Hodgkin lymphoma whose best overall responses were complete response, partial response or progressive disease. Single-agent nivolumab was administered to trial patients in the multi-cohort phase II CheckMate 205 trial. An independent review committee assessed best overall response by applying the 2007 International Working Group response criteria. PBMCs from the trial were collected at three points: immediately before nivolumab initiation (C1D1), and during therapy at cycle 2 day 1 and cycle 4 day 1. Peripheral blood was collected in 8 mL Vacutainer Cell Preparation Tubes, from which PBMCs were isolated by centrifugation and then cryopreserved.

A single count supports this clone. Its antigen is unknown. Base qualities are missing; no much larger clone stands one base away. Genomic DNA was isolated using the Qiagen DNeasy kit from unsorted PBMCs as well as from negatively selected CD4+ and CD8+ fractions. Using primers that anneal to V and J segments, immunoSEQ multiplex PCR amplified the TCR beta CDR3 regions. A synthetic immune receptor repertoire was used to minimize amplification bias, and remaining bias was computationally removed after sequencing. The paper's processing steps were these. Custom Python scripts were used to quantify repertoire diversity as the Shannon entropy index. Unsorted, CD4+ and CD8+ repertoires were analyzed separately, except in combined analyses where CD4+ and CD8+ sequences were merged in silico. Clonal expansion was defined as a frequency increase of at least 2-fold after treatment compared with C1D1, and clones undetected at baseline were assigned a pseudocount of 0.5. Singleton clones were defined as clones with 0 or 1 copy at C1D1, and non-singleton clones were defined as clones with 2 or more copies. Clones expanded in unsorted samples were annotated as CD4+, CD8+ or unknown by matching protein sequences in sorted samples from the same patient. Diversity changes from C1D1 to C4D1 were tested in paired samples using Wilcoxon tests. Entries here come from immuneACCESS through TCRdb and include only in-frame sequences with V and J called. Some clones fail to appear in such tables; in the studies checked, an unresolved V gene covers under half of the shortfall, and the cause of the remainder is unknown. That table supplies the V and J calls and clone size; D and trimming were determined from the DNA. The sample includes fewer than 25,000 clones, with 86% observed a single time. The biggest ten clones account for around 13% of the sample.

The rearranged chain carries TRBV11-3 and TRBJ1-2; 8 of the junction bases match TRBD1. The receptor was derived from a human donor with classical Hodgkin lymphoma. The sample here was peripheral blood mononuclear cells (PBMCs), taken before the second cycle of nivolumab. At the DNA level, the sequence is TGTGCCAGCAGTCCGGCCCGGTGGACAGGGACCCACCTGGCCTATGGCTACACCTTC. Its protein is CASSPARWTGTHLAYGYTF.